This T cell receptor (beta chain) was obtained from a study of blood T cell repertoires in COVID-19. Overall study: Collection of acute and convalescent COVID-19 samples took place in the United States, Italy and Spain.

Participants, about 18 to 100 years old, spanned about 26 US areas. Cohorts were based on clinical histories the participants reported. This clone was detected once. Original methodology: For nucleated cells, counts were estimated from reference gene primer amplification. Repertoires were generated with immunoSEQ multiplex PCR, while TCRdb's copy carries only in-frame clones and drops some. V, J and clone size are taken as reported in that table, and D and trimming were inferred from the DNA itself. The repertoire holds some 390,000 clones, with 85% to 90% as singletons. This CDR3 spans 15 amino acids. From germline, CDR1 is SGHRS and CDR2 YFSETQ. V lost 0 bases and J lost 2, with 9 bases in between.

This receptor was identified in a young man who had recovered from COVID-19. Sequencing was carried out using PBMCs or T cells enriched from blood (not recorded which). This sequence joins TRBV5-1 and TRBJ1-3; possibly TRBD1 for D (6 bases). Here the CDR3 DNA reads TGCGCCAGCAGCTTGGAGGGGGTGCCTGGAAACACCATATATTTT. Amino acids: CASSLEGVPGNTIYF.